The 21 T cell receptor beta chains reported below all come from one sample, sequenced in a study of blood T cell repertoires in COVID-19. Only in-frame clones appear in the TCRdb table, and some are missing; sequencing was by immunoSEQ multiplex PCR. This table holds roughly 100,000 clones, 80% to 90% found once. Sequenced: peripheral blood. These receptors were obtained from an older woman with acute or convalescent COVID-19.

The gene calls are TRBV30 and TRBJ2-5; tentative D call: TRBD2 (6 bases). Looked up from germline, CDR1 is GTSNPN and CDR2 is SVGIG (reference sequence). Trimming cost V 0 bases and J 2 bases, with 10 bases left between them. CDR3 length: 14 amino acids. CDR3 coding DNA: TGTGCCTGGAGTGTAAGAGGAGGGCAAGAGACCCAGTACTTC. The encoded protein is CAWSVRGGQETQYF.

The V and J genes are TRBV23-1 and TRBJ1-5; D is undetermined. TRBV23-1 is filed as an ORF, its function uncertain. The V end was cut by 2 bases, the J end by 4 bases, with 12 bases between. The length of the CDR3 is 15 residues. CDR3 in DNA: TGCGCCAGCAGTCAACCGCCCGGGAGGAATCAGCCCCAGCATTTT. Translation gives CASSQPPGRNQPQHF.

The chain joins TRBV28 to TRBJ1-6, with 8 nucleotides matching TRBD1. Germline V gives CDR1 MDHEN, CDR2 SYDVKM. This CDR3 spans 19 amino acids. The V segment lost 3 bases and the J segment 0 bases; nucleotides outside the gene matches: 10. The CDR3 DNA is TGTGCCAGCAGTTTCAGGGGGCTAGGGAAGAGCTCCTATAATTCACCCCTCCACTTT. Protein sequence: CASSFRGLGKSSYNSPLHF.

This chain uses TRBV29-1 with TRBJ2-1; 7 nucleotides match TRBD2. CDR1 is SQVTM and CDR2 is ANQGSEA in the germline V gene. The CDR3 covers 12 residues. This chain's CDR3 is CRAGSSYNEQFF. The CDR3 DNA sequence: TGCCGAGCGGGGAGCTCCTACAATGAGCAGTTCTTC.

This chain links TRBV6-1 with TRBJ1-2; D uncertain. V was cut by 2 bases and J by 4 bases, with 11 bases left in between. The germline gives CDR1 MNHNS, CDR2 SASEGT. This CDR3 region has 14 residues. CDR3 DNA: TGTGCCAGCAGTGAAAGGCAGGAGGCCTATGGCTACACCTTC. It translates to CASSERQEAYGYTF.

The V and J genes are TRBV2 and TRBJ1-2; 9 nucleotides agree with TRBD1. In germline, CDR1 is SNHLY, CDR2 FYNNEI. CDR3 size: 13 residues. The trim removed 6 bases at V and 7 bases at J, leaving 6 bases unmatched. The CDR3 spells CASSPGTGPGYTF. DNA for the CDR3: TGTGCCAGCAGCCCCGGGACAGGGCCTGGCTACACCTTC.

The CDR3 sequence is CASRFASGTNTGELFF. DNA for the CDR3: TGTGCCAGTAGATTCGCTAGCGGAACGAACACCGGGGAGCTGTTTTTT. V usage is TRBV19 and J usage is TRBJ2-2; 7 bases fit TRBD2. This CDR3 contains 16 residues. Germline V gene lookup returns CDR1 LNHDA and CDR2 SQIVND (reference sequence). The trim removed 6 bases at V and 0 bases at J, leaving 7 bases unmatched.

A few counts support this clone. V gene TRBV6-6 combines with J gene TRBJ2-7, with 8 bases lining up with TRBD1. There are 15 residues in the CDR3. The ends lost 2 bases at V and 3 bases at J; junction bases unmatched: 6. Germline V CDR1 and CDR2: MNHNY, SVGAGI (reference sequence). CDR3 DNA: TGTGCCAGCAGTTACGGGCAGGGGGCAGGCTACGAGCAGTACGTC. Translated: CASSYGQGAGYEQYV.

This clone was seen a handful of times. The chain's CDR3 is CASSSIAGASYEQYV. The CDR3 DNA follows: TGCGCCAGCAGTTCTATAGCGGGGGCCTCCTACGAGCAGTACGTC. The J gene is TRBJ2-7, the V gene TRBV10-2; 9 bases are shared with TRBD2. J gave up 0 bases and V 5 bases, and 5 bases lay outside the gene matches. CDR3 size: 15 residues. Germline assignment: CDR1 WSHSY and CDR2 SAAADI.

The V call is TRBV6-5, the J call TRBJ1-5; a weak D match, TRBD1 (6 bases). V was cut by 6 bases and J by 6 bases, with 18 bases left in between. This CDR3 has 15 amino acids. The germline V gene has CDR1 MNHEY and CDR2 SVGAGI. CDR3 sequence: CASRVPGRGSQPQHF. CDR3 bases: TGTGCCAGCAGAGTCCCCGGGAGGGGGAGTCAGCCCCAGCATTTT.

The chain uses TRBV10-3 and TRBJ2-1, with 10 bases matching TRBD2. This CDR3 is built from 15 residues. The germline V gene has CDR1 ENHRY and CDR2 SYGVKD. V lost 3 bases and J lost 10; bases outside the gene matches: 9. CDR3 DNA sequence: TGTGCCATCAGTGACGTAAGGACTAGCGGCCCCGAGCAGTTCTTC. Translation: CAISDVRTSGPEQFF.

The CDR3 region is CAWSVLGGNSPLHF. CDR3 nucleotide sequence: TGTGCCTGGAGTGTACTGGGGGGTAATTCACCCCTCCACTTT. This chain joins TRBV30 and TRBJ1-6; tentative D call: TRBD1 (5 bases). V was cut by 0 bases and J by 6 bases, with 9 bases left in between. From germline, CDR1 is GTSNPN and CDR2 SVGIG (reference sequence). This CDR3 spans 14 amino acids.

This clone was observed a single time. This chain uses TRBV27 with TRBJ2-7; 10 bases line up with TRBD1. The CDR3 runs to 14 residues. V lost 2 bases and J lost 5; bases outside the gene matches: 3. Germline-derived CDR1 and CDR2 are MNHEY and SMNVEV (reference sequence). CDR3 protein: CASSLRQGADEQYV. For the CDR3, the DNA is TGTGCCAGCAGTTTACGACAGGGGGCAGACGAGCAGTACGTC.

The V and J genes are TRBV7-9 and TRBJ1-1, with D perhaps matching TRBD1 (5 bases). The V end was cut by 1 base, the J end by 1 base, with 16 bases between. From germline, CDR1 is SEHNR and CDR2 FQNEAQ (reference sequence). CDR3 size: 17 residues. This chain's CDR3 is CASSLDLRGEGNTEAFF. The CDR3 DNA reads as TGTGCCAGCAGCTTAGATCTGAGAGGGGAGGGGAACACTGAAGCTTTCTTT.

The rearrangement joins TRBV18 to TRBJ2-7; 7 bases align to TRBD1. Germline CDR1 and CDR2: KGHSH and LQKENI. The CDR3 has 16 amino acids. The trim removed 3 bases at V and 0 bases at J, leaving 8 bases unmatched. The CDR3 loop reads CASSPTPTGYSYEQYF. The CDR3 DNA is TGTGCCAGCTCACCCACTCCGACAGGGTACTCCTACGAGCAGTACTTC.

V usage is TRBV11-2 and J usage is TRBJ1-3; D is unresolved. Per germline, CDR1 SGHAT and CDR2 FQNNGV. V lost 8 bases and J 0 bases, leaving 14 bases between the germline ends. There are 15 residues in the CDR3. The CDR3 sequence is CASCPSGNSGNTIYF. The CDR3 coding sequence is TGTGCCAGCTGCCCCAGCGGGAACTCTGGAAACACCATATATTTT.

V is TRBV7-9 and J is TRBJ2-7, with TRBD2 identical over 8 bases. This CDR3 region has 16 residues. The trim removed 0 bases at V and 1 base at J, leaving 5 bases unmatched. Germline V lookup: CDR1 SEHNR, CDR2 FQNEAQ (reference sequence). The CDR3 DNA reads as TGTGCCAGCAGCTTAGCGCGGGGACTAGGATCCTACGAGCAGTACTTC. Its protein product is CASSLARGLGSYEQYF.

A single count supports this clone. The DNA for the CDR3 is TGTGCCAGCAGTGATCTTGGGACTAGCGGGAGAAACATTCAGTACTTC. This translates into CASSDLGTSGRNIQYF. V is TRBV6-1 and J is TRBJ2-4; TRBD2 agrees at 14 bases. The CDR3 consists of 16 residues. V shed 3 bases and J 6 bases; nucleotides not matched to a gene: 4. CDR1 is MNHNS, CDR2 SASEGT, per germline.

CDR3 sequence reads: CASRGSTGLLLNTEAFF. CDR3 coding DNA: TGCGCCAGCAGGGGATCGACAGGGCTCCTACTGAACACTGAAGCTTTCTTT. The chain recombines TRBV5-1 with TRBJ1-1; 7 bases fit TRBD1. Germline lookup yields CDR1 SGHRS and CDR2 YFSETQ. The CDR3 has 17 residues. V lost 5 bases, J lost 0 bases, and 13 bases stayed unmatched.

The rearrangement joins TRBV6-5 to TRBJ1-6, with D possibly TRBD1 on 6 matching bases. The CDR3 covers 14 residues. Germline V lookup: CDR1 MNHEY, CDR2 SVGAGI. The V and J ends lost 2 bases and 6 bases respectively, with 8 bases between them. This chain's CDR3 is CASSYDRINSPLHF. Written as DNA, the CDR3 is TGTGCCAGCAGTTACGACAGGATTAATTCACCCCTCCACTTT.

The V call is TRBV5-1, the J call TRBJ2-2; D perhaps matches TRBD1 (6 bases). The CDR3 contains 14 residues. Trimming removed 2 bases at V and 8 bases at J, with 13 bases between. Germline V gene lookup returns CDR1 SGHRS and CDR2 YFSETQ. The CDR3 sequence is CASSFSGDYGELFF. The CDR3 coding sequence is TGCGCCAGCAGCTTTTCAGGGGATTATGGGGAGCTGTTTTTT.